This TCR beta chain came from a study of T cell responses to AZD1222 COVID-19 vaccine. The germline V gene encodes CDR1 ENHRY and CDR2 SYGVKD. This CDR3 region has 14 residues. Trimming left V 1 base short and J 3 bases short, with 9 bases between. Sequencing was performed with immunoSEQ multiplex PCR; in TCRdb, only in-frame clones are kept and a portion is missing. The sample has about 120,000 clones, around 85% seen once. On this clone: Its antigen is undetermined.

Study-wide results and caveats: The donors showed a predominance of white British ancestry and of females, with possible underestimation of clonal diversity.

The clonotype originates from an adult in good health. The sample in question was peripheral blood, obtained on day 0 of AZD1222 vaccination. The chain joins TRBV10-3 to TRBJ1-1; D might be TRBD1 (5 bases). The DNA of the CDR3 is TGTGCCATCAGTGAGTTGGGGGGGGACACTGAAGCTTTCTTT. The encoded protein is CAISELGGDTEAFF.